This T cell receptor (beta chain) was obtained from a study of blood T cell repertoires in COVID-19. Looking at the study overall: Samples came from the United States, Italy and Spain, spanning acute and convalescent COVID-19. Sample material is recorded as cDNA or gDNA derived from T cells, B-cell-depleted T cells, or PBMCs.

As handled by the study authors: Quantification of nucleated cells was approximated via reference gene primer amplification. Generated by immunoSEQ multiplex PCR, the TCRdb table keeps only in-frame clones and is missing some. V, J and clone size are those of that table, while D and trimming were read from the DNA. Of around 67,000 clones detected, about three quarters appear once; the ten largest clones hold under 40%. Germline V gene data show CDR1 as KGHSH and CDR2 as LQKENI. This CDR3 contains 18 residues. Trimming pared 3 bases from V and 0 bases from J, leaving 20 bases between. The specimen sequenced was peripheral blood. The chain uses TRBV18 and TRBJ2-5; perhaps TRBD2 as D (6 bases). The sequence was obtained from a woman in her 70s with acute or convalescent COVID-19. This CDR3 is CASSPRAGLAKYQETQYF. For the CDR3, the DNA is TGTGCCAGCTCACCTCGGGCCGGTCTAGCGAAGTACCAAGAGACCCAGTACTTC.